These 3 T cell receptor beta chains share one sample of origin, sequenced in a study of radiation and T cells in renal cell carcinoma. Produced via immunoSEQ multiplex PCR; TCRdb's table is partial and in-frame only. Of approximately 70,000 clones in the sample, roughly 80% were seen once. As to time point: blood 4 weeks post-SBRT, at nephrectomy. Treatment described: 15 Gy SBRT to primary tumor, nephrectomy 4 weeks later. The specimen comprised blood, sampled from a patient whose treatment included radiotherapy and nephrectomy. The source of these receptors is a man between 60 and 70 years old with renal cell carcinoma.

The V and J genes are TRBV29-1 and TRBJ1-2; D ambiguous. The germline V gene has CDR1 SQVTM and CDR2 ANQGSEA. This CDR3 comprises 11 residues. The ends were cut back, 4 bases at V and 2 bases at J, with 5 bases in the middle. CDR3 nucleotide sequence: TGCAGCGTTGCCCTAAACTATGGCTACACCTTC. Its translation is CSVALNYGYTF.

V is TRBV4-2 and J is TRBJ1-1, with D tentatively TRBD1 (5 bases). Trimming stripped 2 bases from V and 6 bases from J, with 7 bases between. CDR1 and CDR2 (germline): LGHNA, YNFKEQ. The length of the CDR3 is 12 residues. The CDR3 region has the DNA TGTGCCAGCAGCCAAACGACAGCTGAAGCTTTCTTT. This sequence encodes CASSQTTAEAFF.

The V and J genes are TRBV5-1 and TRBJ2-5; tentatively, D is TRBD1 (5 bases). The V end lost 2 bases, the J end lost 1 base, and 9 bases lay between the germline ends. The V gene's germline CDR1 is SGHRS and CDR2 YFSETQ. CDR3 length equals 14 residues. CDR3 nucleotide sequence: TGCGCCAGCAGCTTCGGAGACAGCCAAGAGACCCAGTACTTC. It is translated as CASSFGDSQETQYF.